One TCR beta chain is described in this entry. Antigen unknown. This record comes from a study of immune cell composition in non-small cell lung cancer. Study summary: Tumours were mainly lung adenocarcinoma or squamous cell carcinoma.

Losses at the gene ends were 3 bases for V and 0 bases for J; bases not matched to a gene: 5. Germline V CDR1 and CDR2: SQVTM, ANQGSEA. The CDR3 contains 14 residues. Study-wide results and caveats: Tumour-associated clones >0.5% occurred in roughly 30% of adenocarcinomas, approximately 74% of squamous.

Normal lung was sampled as far from the tumour as possible, at least 3 cm. Data came from immunoSEQ multiplex PCR; TCRdb stores just in-frame clones and leaves some out. The sample consists of 5,000 to 5,500 clones, roughly 90% of them appearing once. Sequencing was carried out using non-adjacent lung tissue. This sequence was found in a human donor with non-small cell lung cancer. Some clones in this sample may be carry-over from other donors' samples. The gene calls are TRBV29-1 and TRBJ2-7; 7 nucleotides match TRBD1. CDR3 sequence (DNA): TGCAGCGTTGACCCGACAGGGACCTCCTACGAGCAGTACTTC. Translation: CSVDPTGTSYEQYF.